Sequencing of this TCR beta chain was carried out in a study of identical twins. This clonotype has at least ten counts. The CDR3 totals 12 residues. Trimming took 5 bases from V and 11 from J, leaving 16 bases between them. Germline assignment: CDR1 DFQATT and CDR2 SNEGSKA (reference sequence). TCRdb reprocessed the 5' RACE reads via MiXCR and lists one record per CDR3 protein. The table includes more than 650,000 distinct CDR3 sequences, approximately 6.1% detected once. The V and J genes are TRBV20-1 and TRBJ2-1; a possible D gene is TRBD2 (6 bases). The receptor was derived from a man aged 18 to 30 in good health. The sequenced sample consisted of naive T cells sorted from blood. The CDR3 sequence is CSAPPLGGQQFF. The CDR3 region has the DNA TGCAGTGCTCCTCCATTGGGAGGACAGCAGTTCTTC.